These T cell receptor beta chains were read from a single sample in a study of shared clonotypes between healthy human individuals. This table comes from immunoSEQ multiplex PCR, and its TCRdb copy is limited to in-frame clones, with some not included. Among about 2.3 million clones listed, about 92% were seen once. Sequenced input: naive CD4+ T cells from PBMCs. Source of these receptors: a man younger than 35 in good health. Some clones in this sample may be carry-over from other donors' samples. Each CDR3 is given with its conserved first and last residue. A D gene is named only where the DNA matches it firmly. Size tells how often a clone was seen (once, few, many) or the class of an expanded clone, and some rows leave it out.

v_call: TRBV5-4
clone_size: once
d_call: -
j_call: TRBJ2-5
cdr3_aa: CASSPGRGRETQYF
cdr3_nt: TGTGCCAGCAGCCCCGGGCGAGGGAGAGAGACCCAGTACTTC

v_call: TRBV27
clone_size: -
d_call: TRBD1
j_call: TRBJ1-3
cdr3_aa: CASTATGNGNTIYF
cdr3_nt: TGTGCCAGCACCGCGACAGGGAATGGAAACACCATATATTTT

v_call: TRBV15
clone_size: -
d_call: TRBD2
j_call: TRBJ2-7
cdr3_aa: CATSRDGGSGSAYEQYF
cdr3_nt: TGTGCCACCAGCAGAGACGGGGGTAGCGGGAGCGCCTACGAGCAGTACTTC

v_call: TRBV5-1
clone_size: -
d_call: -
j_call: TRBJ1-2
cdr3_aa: CASRENYGYTF
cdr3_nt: TGCGCCAGCCGGGAGAACTATGGCTACACCTTC

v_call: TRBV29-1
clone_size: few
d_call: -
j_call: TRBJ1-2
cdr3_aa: CSVALLHHDYGYTF
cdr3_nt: TGCAGCGTTGCTCTATTGCACCACGACTATGGCTACACCTTC

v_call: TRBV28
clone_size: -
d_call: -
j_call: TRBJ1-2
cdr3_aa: CASRPRGGTYGYTF
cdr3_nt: TGTGCCAGCAGACCCCGGGGTGGGACCTATGGCTACACCTTC

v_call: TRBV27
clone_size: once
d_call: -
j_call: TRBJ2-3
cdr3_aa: CASRPSGPQDTQYF
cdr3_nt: TGTGCCAGCAGGCCGTCCGGCCCACAGGATACGCAGTATTTT

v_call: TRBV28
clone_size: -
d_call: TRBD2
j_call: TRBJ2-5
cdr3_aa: CASSPPLLAGGRETQYF
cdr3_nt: TGTGCCAGCAGTCCCCCACTACTGGCGGGAGGGAGAGAGACCCAGTACTTC

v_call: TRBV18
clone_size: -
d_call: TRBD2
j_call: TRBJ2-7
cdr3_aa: CASSPTSGESYEQYF
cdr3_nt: TGTGCCAGCTCGCCGACTAGCGGGGAGTCCTACGAGCAGTACTTC

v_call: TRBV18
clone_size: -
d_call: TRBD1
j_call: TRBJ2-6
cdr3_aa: CASSFSGQGANVLTF
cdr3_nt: TGTGCCAGCTCCTTTTCGGGACAGGGGGCCAACGTCCTGACTTTC

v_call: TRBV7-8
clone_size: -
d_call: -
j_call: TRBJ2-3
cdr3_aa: CASSLLSTSTDTQYF
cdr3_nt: TGTGCCAGCAGCTTATTATCCACTTCTACAGATACGCAGTATTTT

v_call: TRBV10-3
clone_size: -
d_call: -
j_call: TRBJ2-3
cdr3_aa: CAISPGSGGTDTQYF
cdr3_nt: TGTGCCATCAGCCCCGGGAGCGGTGGGACAGATACGCAGTATTTT

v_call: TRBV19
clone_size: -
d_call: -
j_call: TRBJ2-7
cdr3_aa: CASSMFPGEQYF
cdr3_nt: TGTGCCAGTAGTATGTTCCCAGGAGAGCAGTACTTC

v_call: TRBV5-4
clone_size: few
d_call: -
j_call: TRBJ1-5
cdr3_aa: CASSLGGGQPQHF
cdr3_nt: TGTGCCAGCAGCTTAGGAGGGGGTCAGCCCCAGCATTTT

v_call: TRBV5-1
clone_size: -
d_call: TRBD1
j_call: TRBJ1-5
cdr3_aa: CASSLGDRGHGQPQHF
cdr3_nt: TGCGCCAGCAGCTTGGGGGACAGGGGGCACGGTCAGCCCCAGCATTTT

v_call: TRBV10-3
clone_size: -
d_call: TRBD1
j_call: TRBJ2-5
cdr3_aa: CAISNQGTGVGTQYF
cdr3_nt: TGTGCCATCAGCAACCAAGGGACAGGGGTTGGGACCCAGTACTTC

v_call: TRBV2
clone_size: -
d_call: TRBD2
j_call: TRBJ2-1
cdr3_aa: CASNSQAGVGDEQFF
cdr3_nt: TGTGCCAGCAATTCTCAAGCGGGAGTAGGTGATGAGCAGTTCTTC

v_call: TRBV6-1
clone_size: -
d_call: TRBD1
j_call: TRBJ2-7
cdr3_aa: CASSRDRGYYEQYF
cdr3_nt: TGTGCCAGCAGTCGGGACAGGGGGTACTACGAGCAGTACTTC

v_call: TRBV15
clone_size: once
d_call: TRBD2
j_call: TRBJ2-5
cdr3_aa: CAIAGGIQETQYF
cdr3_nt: TGTGCCATAGCGGGTGGAATCCAAGAGACCCAGTACTTC

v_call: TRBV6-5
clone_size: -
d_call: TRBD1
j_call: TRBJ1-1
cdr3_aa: CASSPDRGRTEAFF
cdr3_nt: TGTGCCAGCAGTCCCGACAGGGGGAGGACTGAAGCTTTCTTT

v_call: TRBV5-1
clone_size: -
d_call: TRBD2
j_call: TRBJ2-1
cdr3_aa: CASSLVAGSYNEQFF
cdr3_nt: TGCGCCAGCAGCTTGGTAGCGGGATCATACAATGAGCAGTTCTTC

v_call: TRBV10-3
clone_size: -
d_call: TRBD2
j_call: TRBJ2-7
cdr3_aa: CASHTTSGDYEQYF
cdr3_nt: TGTGCCAGCCATACTACTAGCGGCGACTACGAGCAGTACTTC

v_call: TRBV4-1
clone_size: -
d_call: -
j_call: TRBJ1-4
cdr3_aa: CASSQVQATNEKLFF
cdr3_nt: TGCGCCAGCAGCCAAGTACAAGCAACTAATGAAAAACTGTTTTTT

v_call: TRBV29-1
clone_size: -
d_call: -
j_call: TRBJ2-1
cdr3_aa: CSVEGWAGVYNEQFF
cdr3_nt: TGCAGCGTTGAGGGGTGGGCAGGGGTTTACAATGAGCAGTTCTTC

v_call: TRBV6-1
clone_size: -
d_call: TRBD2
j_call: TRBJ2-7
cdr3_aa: CASTGGRLSYEQYF
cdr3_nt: TGTGCCAGCACGGGAGGGCGGCTCTCCTACGAGCAGTACTTC

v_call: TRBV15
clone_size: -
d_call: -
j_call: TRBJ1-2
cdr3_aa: CATSRGTYGYTF
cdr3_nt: TGTGCCACCAGCCGAGGAACTTATGGCTACACCTTC

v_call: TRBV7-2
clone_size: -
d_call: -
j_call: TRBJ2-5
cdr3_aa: CASSLARNQETQYF
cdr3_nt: TGTGCCAGCAGCTTAGCGAGGAACCAAGAGACCCAGTACTTC

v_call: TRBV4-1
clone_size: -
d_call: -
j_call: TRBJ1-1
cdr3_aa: CASSQEYRVNTEAFF
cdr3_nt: TGCGCCAGCAGCCAAGAATACAGGGTGAACACTGAAGCTTTCTTT

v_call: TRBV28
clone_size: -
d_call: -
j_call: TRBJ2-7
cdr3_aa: CASSSIGTYEQYF
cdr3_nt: TGTGCCAGCAGTTCGATAGGAACCTACGAGCAGTACTTC

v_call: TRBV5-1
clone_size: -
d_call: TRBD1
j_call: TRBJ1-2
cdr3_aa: CASSLGTGQEGYTF
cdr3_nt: TGCGCCAGCAGCTTGGGGACAGGGCAGGAAGGCTACACCTTC

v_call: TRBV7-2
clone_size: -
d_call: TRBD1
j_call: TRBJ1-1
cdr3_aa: CASSLTRTGLNTEAFF
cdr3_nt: TGTGCCAGCAGCTTAACCCGGACAGGGTTGAACACTGAAGCTTTCTTT

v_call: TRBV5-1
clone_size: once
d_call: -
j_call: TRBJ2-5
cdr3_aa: CASSLITGVSETQYF
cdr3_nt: TGCGCCAGCAGCTTAATTACTGGAGTTTCGGAGACCCAGTACTTC

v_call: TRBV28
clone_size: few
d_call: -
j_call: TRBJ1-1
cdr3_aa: CASSPLRVLAFF
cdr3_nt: TGTGCCAGCAGCCCCCTTAGGGTTTTAGCTTTCTTT

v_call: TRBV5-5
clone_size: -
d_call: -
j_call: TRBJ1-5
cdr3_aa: CASTVNSESTEEYQPQHF
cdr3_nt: TGTGCCAGCACCGTTAATTCAGAATCGACGGAAGAATATCAGCCCCAGCATTTT

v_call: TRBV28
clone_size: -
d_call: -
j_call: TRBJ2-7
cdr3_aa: CASSFRATYEQYF
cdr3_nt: TGTGCCAGCAGCTTCAGGGCCACCTACGAGCAGTACTTC

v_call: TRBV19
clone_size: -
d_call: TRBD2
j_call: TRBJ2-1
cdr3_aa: CASSPYTSGSTYNEQFF
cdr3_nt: TGTGCCAGTAGTCCATATACTAGCGGGTCAACCTACAATGAGCAGTTCTTC

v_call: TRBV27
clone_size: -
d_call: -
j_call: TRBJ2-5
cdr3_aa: CASTTFRGRGGETQYF
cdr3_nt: TGTGCCAGCACTACCTTCCGCGGCAGGGGTGGAGAGACCCAGTACTTC

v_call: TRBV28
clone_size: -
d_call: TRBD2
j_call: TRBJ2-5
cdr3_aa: CASSLGTSGAGETQYF
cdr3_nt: TGTGCCAGCAGTTTGGGGACTAGCGGTGCAGGGGAGACCCAGTACTTC

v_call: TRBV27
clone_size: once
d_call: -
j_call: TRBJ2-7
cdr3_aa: CASSSPPGSASYEQYF
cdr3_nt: TGTGCCAGCAGTTCCCCACCGGGCAGCGCTTCCTACGAGCAGTACTTC

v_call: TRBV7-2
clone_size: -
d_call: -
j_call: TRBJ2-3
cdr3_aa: CASRLGGSTDTQYF
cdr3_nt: TGTGCCAGCAGGTTGGGGGGAAGCACAGATACGCAGTATTTT

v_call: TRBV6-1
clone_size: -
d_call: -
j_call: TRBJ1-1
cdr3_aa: CASSDPPMNTEAFF
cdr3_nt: TGTGCCAGCAGTGACCCACCTATGAACACTGAAGCTTTCTTT

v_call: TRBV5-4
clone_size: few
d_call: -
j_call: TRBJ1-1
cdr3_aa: CASSFPGVVNTEAFF
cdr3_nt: TGTGCCAGCAGCTTCCCTGGGGTGGTCAACACTGAAGCTTTCTTT

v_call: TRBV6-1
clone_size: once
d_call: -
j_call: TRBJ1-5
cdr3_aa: CASSEQADSNQPQHF
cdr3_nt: TGTGCCAGCAGTGAGCAGGCAGATAGCAATCAGCCCCAGCATTTT

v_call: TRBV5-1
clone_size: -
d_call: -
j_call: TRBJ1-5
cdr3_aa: CASSLDGDQPQHF
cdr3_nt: TGCGCCAGCAGCTTGGACGGTGATCAGCCCCAGCATTTT

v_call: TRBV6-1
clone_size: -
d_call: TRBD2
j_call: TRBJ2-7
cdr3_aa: CASSGPSGRALTEQYF
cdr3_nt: TGTGCCAGCAGTGGTCCTAGCGGGAGGGCCTTGACCGAGCAGTACTTC

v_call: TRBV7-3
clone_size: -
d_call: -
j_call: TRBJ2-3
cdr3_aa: CASSLLAPGDTQYF
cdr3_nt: TGTGCCAGCAGCTTATTAGCCCCTGGGGATACGCAGTATTTT

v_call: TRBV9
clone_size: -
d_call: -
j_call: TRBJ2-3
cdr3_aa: CASSATNTGDTQYF
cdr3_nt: TGTGCCAGCAGCGCCACCAATACGGGAGATACGCAGTATTTT

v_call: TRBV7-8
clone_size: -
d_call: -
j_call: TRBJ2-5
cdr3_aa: CASSTTSGSAGTQYF
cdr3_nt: TGTGCCAGCAGCACGACCAGCGGATCCGCAGGGACCCAGTACTTC

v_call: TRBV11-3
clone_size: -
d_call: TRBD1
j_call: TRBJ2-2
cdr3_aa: CASNRGRDTGELFF
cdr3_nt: TGTGCCAGCAACAGGGGTAGGGACACCGGGGAGCTGTTTTTT

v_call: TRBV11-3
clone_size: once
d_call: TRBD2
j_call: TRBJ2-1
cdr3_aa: CASSPAGGYHQYNEQFF
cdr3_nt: TGTGCCAGCAGCCCCGCGGGGGGCTACCACCAGTACAATGAGCAGTTCTTC

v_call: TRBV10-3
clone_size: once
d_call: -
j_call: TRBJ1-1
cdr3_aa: CAISESGGEAFF
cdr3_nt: TGTGCCATCAGTGAGTCGGGGGGTGAAGCTTTCTTT

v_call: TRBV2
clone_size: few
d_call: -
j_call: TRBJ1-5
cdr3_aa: CASSGFYEKPQHF
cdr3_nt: TGTGCCAGCAGTGGCTTCTACGAAAAGCCCCAGCATTTT

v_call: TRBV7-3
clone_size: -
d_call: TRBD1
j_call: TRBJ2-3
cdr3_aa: CASSPRTGTTDTQYF
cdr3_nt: TGTGCCAGCAGCCCACGGACAGGGACCACAGATACGCAGTATTTT